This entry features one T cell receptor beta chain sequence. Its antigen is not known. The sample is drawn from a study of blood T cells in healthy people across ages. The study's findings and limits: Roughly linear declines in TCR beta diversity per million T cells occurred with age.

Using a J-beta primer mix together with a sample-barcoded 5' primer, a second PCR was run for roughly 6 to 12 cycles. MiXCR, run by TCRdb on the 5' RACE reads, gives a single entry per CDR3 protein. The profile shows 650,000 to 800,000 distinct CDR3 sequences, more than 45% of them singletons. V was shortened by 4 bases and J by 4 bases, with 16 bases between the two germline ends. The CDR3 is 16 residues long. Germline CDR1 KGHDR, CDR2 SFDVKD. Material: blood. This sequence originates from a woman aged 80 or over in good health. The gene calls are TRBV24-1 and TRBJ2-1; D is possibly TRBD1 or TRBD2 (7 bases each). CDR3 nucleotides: TGTGCCACCAGTGACCAGACAGGGCGGGGGTACAATGAGCAGTTCTTC. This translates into CATSDQTGRGYNEQFF.